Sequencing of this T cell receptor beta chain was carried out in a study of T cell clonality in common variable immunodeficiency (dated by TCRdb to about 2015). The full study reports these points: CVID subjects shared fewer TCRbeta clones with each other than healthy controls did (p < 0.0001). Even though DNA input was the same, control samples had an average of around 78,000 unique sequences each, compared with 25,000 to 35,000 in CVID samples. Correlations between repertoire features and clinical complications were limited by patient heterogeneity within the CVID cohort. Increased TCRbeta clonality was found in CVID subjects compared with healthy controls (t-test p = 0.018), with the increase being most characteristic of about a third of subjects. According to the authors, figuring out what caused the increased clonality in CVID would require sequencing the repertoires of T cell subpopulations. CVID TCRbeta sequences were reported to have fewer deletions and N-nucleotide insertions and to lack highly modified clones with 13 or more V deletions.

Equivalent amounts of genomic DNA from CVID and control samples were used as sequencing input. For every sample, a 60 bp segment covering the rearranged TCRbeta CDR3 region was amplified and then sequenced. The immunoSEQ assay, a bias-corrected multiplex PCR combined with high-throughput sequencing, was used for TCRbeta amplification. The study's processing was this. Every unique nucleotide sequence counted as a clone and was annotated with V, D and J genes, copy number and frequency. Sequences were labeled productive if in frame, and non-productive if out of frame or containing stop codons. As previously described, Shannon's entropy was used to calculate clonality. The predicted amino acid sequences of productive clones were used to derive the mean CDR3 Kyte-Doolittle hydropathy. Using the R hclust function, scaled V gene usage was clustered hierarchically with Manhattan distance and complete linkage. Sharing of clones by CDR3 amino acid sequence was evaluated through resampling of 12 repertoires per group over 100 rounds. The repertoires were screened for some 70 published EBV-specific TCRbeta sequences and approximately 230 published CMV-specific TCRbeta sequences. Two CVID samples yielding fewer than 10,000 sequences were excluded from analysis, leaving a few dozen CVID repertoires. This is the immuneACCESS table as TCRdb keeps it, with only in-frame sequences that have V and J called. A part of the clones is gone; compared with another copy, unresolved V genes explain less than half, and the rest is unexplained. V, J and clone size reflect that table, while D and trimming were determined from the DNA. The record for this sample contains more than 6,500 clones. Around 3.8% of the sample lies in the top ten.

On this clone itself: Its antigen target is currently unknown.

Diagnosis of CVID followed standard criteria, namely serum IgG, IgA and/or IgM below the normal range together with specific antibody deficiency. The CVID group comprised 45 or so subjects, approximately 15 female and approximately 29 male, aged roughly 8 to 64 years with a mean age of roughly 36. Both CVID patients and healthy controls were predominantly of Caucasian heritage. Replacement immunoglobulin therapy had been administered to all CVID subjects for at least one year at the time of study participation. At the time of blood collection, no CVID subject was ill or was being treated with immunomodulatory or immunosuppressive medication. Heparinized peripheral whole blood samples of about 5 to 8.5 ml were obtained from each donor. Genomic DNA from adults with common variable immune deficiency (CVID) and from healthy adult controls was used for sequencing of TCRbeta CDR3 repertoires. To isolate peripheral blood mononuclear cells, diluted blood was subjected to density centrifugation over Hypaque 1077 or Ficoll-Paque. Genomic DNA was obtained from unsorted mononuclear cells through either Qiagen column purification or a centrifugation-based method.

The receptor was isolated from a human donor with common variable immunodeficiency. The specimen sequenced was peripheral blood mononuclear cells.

The CDR3 amino acid sequence is: CASTFPGNTEAFF. CDR3 bases read: TGTGCCAGCACCTTCCCGGGGAACACTGAA. The V gene is TRBV2 and the J gene is TRBJ1-1, with the D segment identity uncertain. From the germline J gene comes the end of the CDR3, since the read stops 3 residues before it. CDR1 and CDR2 are read off the germline V gene as SNHLY and FYNNEI. V was cut back by 7 bases and J by 1 base, leaving a gap of 10 bases between them. The CDR3 numbers 13 residues from cysteine through phenylalanine. Only the CDR3 bases that were read are kept: 30 of them, in frame from base 1. Where the CDR3 stops, the reference TRBV2 and TRBJ1-1 genes take over; the full variable domain is EPEVTQTPSHQVTQMGQEVILRCVPISNHLYFYWYRQILGQKVEFLVSFYNNEISEKSEIFDDQFSVERPDGSNFTLKIRSTKLEDSAMYFCASTFPGNTEAFFGQGTRLTVV.